Listed below are T cell receptor beta chains from one sample, sequenced in a study of OX40 agonist ivuxolimab in advanced cancers. Repertoires were generated with immunoSEQ multiplex PCR, while TCRdb's copy carries only in-frame clones and drops some. The repertoire includes over 80,000 clones, around 87% of them detected once, and about 4.5% sits in the top ten. Sample: CD4+ or CD8+ T cells sorted from blood, taken in a trial of the OX40 agonist ivuxolimab. These TCRs come from an adult with an advanced solid tumor such as melanoma, head and neck, liver or kidney cancer. Both conserved end residues are part of each CDR3. The order of the fields is V gene, J gene, clone size, D gene, CDR3 protein, CDR3 DNA. A D gene is named only where the DNA matches it firmly. Some rows have no size entry. The others give once, few or many, or a class for an expanded clone.

TRBV6-5	TRBJ1-5	-	-	CASSYGLDQPQHF	TGTGCCAGCAGTTACGGTTTAGATCAGCCCCAGCATTTT
TRBV4-1	TRBJ1-5	-	-	CASSHRADPQPQHF	TGCGCCAGCAGCCACAGGGCTGATCCTCAGCCCCAGCATTTT
TRBV19	TRBJ1-3	-	-	CASSILGAGPSNTIYF	TGTGCCAGTAGTATTCTAGGCGCAGGACCCTCAAACACCATATATTTT
TRBV28	TRBJ1-2	-	TRBD1	CASSLGTGTGYTF	TGTGCCAGCAGCCTTGGGACAGGGACCGGCTACACCTTC
TRBV19	TRBJ1-5	-	TRBD1	CASRRPGQGDNQPQHF	TGTGCCAGTAGGCGTCCGGGACAGGGGGATAACCAGCCCCAGCATTTT
TRBV7-9	TRBJ1-4	-	-	CASSLGRAGSGEKLFF	TGTGCCAGCAGCTTAGGGCGCGCGGGGTCTGGGGAAAAACTGTTTTTT
TRBV6-5	TRBJ2-2	-	-	CASSYVAGANTGELFF	TGTGCCAGCAGTTATGTGGCGGGTGCGAACACCGGGGAGCTGTTTTTT
TRBV15	TRBJ1-2	-	TRBD1	CAVGQGYYGYTF	TGTGCCGTCGGACAGGGCTACTATGGCTACACCTTC
TRBV5-4	TRBJ1-2	-	-	CASSLGGTSDYGYTF	TGTGCCAGCAGCTTAGGGGGAACTTCAGACTATGGCTACACCTTC
TRBV6-4	TRBJ1-2	-	TRBD1	CASSRDRNYGYTF	TGTGCCAGCAGTCGGGACAGAAACTATGGCTACACCTTC
TRBV9	TRBJ1-2	once	TRBD1	CASSVGQGAIVGYTF	TGTGCCAGCAGCGTGGGACAGGGGGCGATCGTTGGCTACACCTTC
TRBV11-3	TRBJ2-1	-	TRBD2	CASSPRWGTSGNNEQFF	TGTGCCAGCAGCCCGCGTTGGGGGACTAGCGGAAACAATGAGCAGTTCTTC
TRBV29-1	TRBJ2-5	-	TRBD1	CSVDSPDRAFETQYF	TGCAGCGTAGACTCACCGGACAGGGCGTTTGAGACCCAGTACTTC
TRBV7-2	TRBJ1-5	-	TRBD1	CASSSDRVQPQHF	TGTGCCAGCAGCTCGGACAGGGTCCAGCCCCAGCATTTT
TRBV10-2	TRBJ2-7	once	TRBD2	CASSESGLAYEQYF	TGCGCCAGCAGTGAGTCGGGACTAGCGTACGAGCAGTACTTC
TRBV19	TRBJ1-4	-	TRBD1	CASSWGQGAFMANEKLFF	TGTGCCAGTAGTTGGGGACAGGGGGCGTTCATGGCTAATGAAAAACTGTTTTTT
TRBV2	TRBJ2-7	once	TRBD1	CASSEALHRGYEQYF	TGTGCCAGCAGTGAAGCGCTTCACAGGGGGTACGAGCAGTACTTC
TRBV7-2	TRBJ2-7	-	TRBD2	CASSLLAGLYEQYF	TGTGCCAGCAGCTTACTAGCGGGACTATACGAGCAGTACTTC
TRBV11-2	TRBJ2-1	-	TRBD2	CASSLVRTSGNNEQFF	TGTGCCAGCAGCTTAGTGCGGACTAGCGGAAACAATGAGCAGTTCTTC
TRBV10-2	TRBJ2-1	-	TRBD2	CATLTSGSWTNEQFF	TGCGCCACCCTAACTAGCGGGAGTTGGACGAATGAGCAGTTCTTC
TRBV5-1	TRBJ2-1	-	-	CASSIEVLQEQFF	TGCGCCAGCAGCATTGAGGTCCTTCAGGAGCAGTTCTTC
TRBV6-5	TRBJ2-7	-	-	CASRPTGREQYF	TGTGCCAGCAGGCCCACAGGGCGCGAGCAGTACTTC
TRBV6-5	TRBJ2-5	once	-	CASIGETQYF	TGTGCCAGCATTGGGGAGACCCAGTACTTC
TRBV30	TRBJ1-2	-	TRBD1	CAWSVQGAVYGYTF	TGTGCCTGGAGTGTACAGGGGGCTGTCTATGGCTACACCTTC
TRBV4-3	TRBJ1-3	-	-	CASSQEVRGGDTIYF	TGCGCCAGCAGCCAAGAGGTTCGCGGTGGAGACACCATATATTTT
TRBV6-1	TRBJ1-1	-	-	CASSANWKGTEAFF	TGTGCCAGCAGTGCTAACTGGAAAGGGACTGAAGCTTTCTTT
TRBV5-1	TRBJ2-4	-	-	CASSLGMAKNIQYF	TGCGCCAGCAGCTTAGGCATGGCCAAAAACATTCAGTACTTC
TRBV6-5	TRBJ1-2	-	-	CASSLAGTYYGYTF	TGTGCCAGCAGTTTAGCCGGGACCTACTATGGCTACACCTTC
TRBV6-5	TRBJ1-6	-	TRBD1	CASTPGQGNSPLHF	TGTGCCAGCACCCCGGGACAGGGGAATTCACCCCTCCACTTT
TRBV19	TRBJ1-2	-	TRBD1	CASSIWQGGLTNYGYTF	TGTGCCAGTAGTATCTGGCAGGGGGGACTTACTAACTATGGCTACACCTTC
TRBV6-1	TRBJ2-5	-	-	CASRLSLQETQYF	TGTGCCAGCAGACTGAGCCTCCAAGAGACCCAGTACTTC
TRBV15	TRBJ2-5	-	-	CATGGQLNGETQYF	TGTGCCACCGGGGGACAACTGAACGGAGAGACCCAGTACTTC
TRBV5-1	TRBJ2-1	-	-	CASSLEQTYNEQFF	TGCGCCAGCAGCTTAGAACAGACCTACAATGAGCAGTTCTTC
TRBV9	TRBJ2-7	-	-	CASSVGWGGSYEQYF	TGTGCCAGCAGCGTGGGGTGGGGTGGCAGCTACGAGCAGTACTTC
TRBV9	TRBJ2-5	-	-	CASSETGFTGKETQYF	TGTGCCAGCAGCGAAACAGGGTTTACGGGTAAAGAGACCCAGTACTTC
TRBV5-8	TRBJ1-4	-	-	CASSVGQGYEKLFF	TGTGCCAGCAGCGTAGGTCAGGGGTATGAAAAACTGTTTTTT
TRBV18	TRBJ1-1	-	-	CASSLAENTEAFF	TGTGCCAGCTCACTGGCAGAGAACACTGAAGCTTTCTTT
TRBV4-3	TRBJ2-3	-	-	CASSQEGDRGTDTQYF	TGCGCCAGCAGCCAAGAAGGAGATCGGGGCACAGATACGCAGTATTTT
TRBV9	TRBJ2-3	-	-	CASSVGDSLNTQYF	TGTGCCAGCAGCGTAGGGGATAGCTTAAATACGCAGTATTTT
TRBV2	TRBJ2-2	-	-	CASSAVGPRNTGELFF	TGTGCCAGCAGTGCAGTCGGACCCCGGAACACCGGGGAGCTGTTTTTT
TRBV6-1	TRBJ1-5	once	-	CASNERSNQPQHF	TGTGCCAGCAATGAGAGAAGTAATCAGCCCCAGCATTTT
TRBV28	TRBJ2-3	once	TRBD1	CASSLLGGIADTQYF	TGTGCCAGCAGTTTATTAGGGGGCATTGCAGATACGCAGTATTTT
TRBV7-2	TRBJ1-1	-	TRBD1	CASSLDRTGFGTEAFF	TGTGCCAGCAGCTTAGACCGGACAGGGTTCGGGACTGAAGCTTTCTTT
TRBV2	TRBJ2-7	-	-	CASKGEYEQYF	TGTGCCAGCAAGGGGGAGTACGAGCAGTACTTC
TRBV10-3	TRBJ1-1	once	-	CAISDRGSANTEAFF	TGTGCCATCAGTGACAGGGGCTCTGCGAACACTGAAGCTTTCTTT
TRBV7-6	TRBJ1-4	-	TRBD1	CASSFGTGTEKLFF	TGTGCCAGCAGCTTCGGGACAGGGACTGAAAAACTGTTTTTT
TRBV7-6	TRBJ2-6	-	-	CASSLALGPGGANVLTF	TGTGCCAGCAGCTTAGCGCTGGGGCCTGGGGGGGCCAACGTCCTGACTTTC
TRBV30	TRBJ2-2	-	-	CAWRRWGDGTGELFF	TGTGCCTGGAGGAGGTGGGGCGATGGCACCGGGGAGCTGTTTTTT
TRBV27	TRBJ2-2	-	TRBD1	CASSGHRDRANTGELFF	TGTGCCAGCAGTGGCCACCGGGACAGGGCCAACACCGGGGAGCTGTTTTTT
TRBV2	TRBJ1-1	-	TRBD1	CASSAGGETEAFF	TGTGCCAGCAGTGCAGGGGGCGAGACTGAAGCTTTCTTT
TRBV29-1	TRBJ1-1	-	-	CSVTRTANTEAFF	TGCAGCGTTACGAGGACGGCGAACACTGAAGCTTTCTTT
TRBV7-3	TRBJ1-6	-	-	CASSDTRNSPLHF	TGTGCCAGCAGCGATACGAGAAATTCACCCCTCCACTTT